This T cell receptor (beta chain) was documented in a study of identical twins (dated by TCRdb to the mid-2010s). With regard to the full study: To test whether fetal clonotypes persist, this study deep-sequenced TCR alpha and beta repertoires from monozygotic twins, from unrelated adults of various ages, and from cord blood. Replicate twin experiments were performed at different times using different library preparation protocols to rule out contamination.

After removal of 3 bases from V and 2 bases from J, the junction retains 4 bases not matched to a gene. Reading the germline V gene (reference sequence) gives CDR1 LNHNV and CDR2 YYDKDF. The CDR3, from cysteine to phenylalanine, totals 16 residues. Only CDR3 DNA remains: 48 bases, in frame from the first base. Library preparation used 5' RACE. The data were produced on an Illumina HiSeq 2000. A universal primer binding site was introduced by template switching, and a unique molecular identifier was present in the final cDNA, enabling accurate counting of TCR cDNA molecules. First-strand cDNA for TCR alpha and beta chains was synthesized from specific primers in the conserved constant-segment region. To control for contamination, each cDNA library was double barcoded with a SMART-Mk sample barcode plus Illumina barcodes. TruSeq adapter sequences along with Illumina sample barcodes were introduced in two successive PCR steps. Sequencing of the TCR alpha and beta cDNA libraries was done on the Illumina HiSeq platform using custom primers. The authors' pipeline ran thus. Unique molecular identifiers were extracted from raw reads with MiGEC, and CDR3 positions were determined with MiXCR. For each individual, recombination models were inferred using an EM algorithm with the repgenHMM and IGoR tools. The tcR package in R was used for shared clonotype analysis, with sharing normalized by the product of cloneset sizes. To study raw recombination without the effects of thymic and clonal selection, out-of-frame nonproductive sequences were analyzed. TCRdb reprocessed the public reads (quality trimming at Q25 with fastp, clone calling with MiXCR) and kept in-frame beta chains. Each entry merges the rows of one CDR3 protein and shows their most common DNA and genes. TCRdb's processing, not the authors' own work, is the source of the V and J calls. The sample table holds about 700,000 distinct CDR3 sequences, of which 5.5% to 7.5% were seen once. Roughly 1.8% of the sample goes to the ten largest clones.

Only healthy Caucasian donors were included. Three unrelated non-twin adults were also sequenced: a male aged 18 to 30, a male aged 50 to 59 and a female aged 50 to 59. Miltenyi CD45RO+ enrichment and human naive T-cell isolation kits were used to isolate memory (CD45RO+) and naive T cells from PBMC. Ten or more counts support this clonotype. Its cognate antigen has yet to be identified. Base qualities are not at hand, and no much larger clone is one base apart. General conclusions and limits of the study: Invariant T cells such as MAIT and iNKT could partly confound zero-insertion analyses, though diverse VJ usage argued against this for most clonotypes. Because the same donors could not be followed over many years, the conclusions relied on cross-sectional statistical analysis. In monozygotic twins, out-of-frame TCR alpha sharing was systematically underestimated by recombination models, although the models agreed with sharing between unrelated individuals. Out-of-frame TCR alpha sequences shared between twins showed an excess of low generation-probability sequences compared with coincidental sharing between unrelated individuals. A weaker excess of twin sharing was found in beta out-of-frame sequences because the signal-to-noise ratio was lowered by fewer shared sequences. Fewer insertions were carried by abundant cord blood beta clonotypes, a similar but weaker trend appeared in young adult naive repertoires, and no such trend appeared in memory repertoires.

The chain is encoded by TRBV15 joined to TRBJ1-5; TRBD1 agrees with 10 junctional bases. This TCR was sampled from a man younger than 30 in good health. The sample was naive T cells sorted from blood. Read against the paper, the sample's cell subset or site label means: cells isolated with a human naive T-cell isolation kit. The nucleotide sequence reads TGTGCCACCAGCAGCGGGACAGGGGATGGCAATCAGCCCCAGCATTTT. Its protein product is CATSSGTGDGNQPQHF.